The rows below give T cell receptor beta chains drawn from one sample of a study of OX40 agonist ivuxolimab in advanced cancers. Sequenced by immunoSEQ multiplex PCR; TCRdb stores in-frame clones only, minus some. The sample has roughly 86,000 clones; about 91% are singletons. Material: CD4+ or CD8+ T cells sorted from blood, obtained in a trial of the OX40 agonist ivuxolimab. The receptors originated from an adult with an advanced solid tumor such as melanoma, head and neck, liver or kidney cancer. Each CDR3 is given with its conserved first and last residue. The D gene is left open where the match is weak. Only some rows state a clone size, as once, few, many or a class for expanded clones.

J: TRBJ2-5; size: .; V: TRBV19; D: .; CDR3: CASSLPLGPQETQYF; DNA: TGTGCCAGTAGTCTGCCTCTAGGACCTCAAGAGACCCAGTACTTC
J: TRBJ2-3; size: .; V: TRBV11-2; D: TRBD1; CDR3: CASSSGQGTDTQYF; DNA: TGTGCCAGCAGCTCCGGACAGGGGACAGATACGCAGTATTTT
J: TRBJ1-3; size: .; V: TRBV5-4; D: .; CDR3: CASSLDGLSGNTIYF; DNA: TGTGCCAGCAGCTTGGACGGCCTCTCTGGAAACACCATATATTTT
J: TRBJ2-7; size: once; V: TRBV12-5; D: .; CDR3: CASGPRGHYEQYF; DNA: TGTGCTAGTGGCCCTCGGGGCCACTACGAGCAGTACTTC
J: TRBJ1-5; size: .; V: TRBV4-1; D: .; CDR3: CASSQGTLDVNQPQHF; DNA: TGCGCCAGCAGCCAAGGGACCTTGGATGTCAATCAGCCCCAGCATTTT
J: TRBJ1-1; size: .; V: TRBV7-9; D: .; CDR3: CASSLGRGNTEAFF; DNA: TGTGCCAGCAGCTTAGGTCGTGGGAACACTGAAGCTTTCTTT
J: TRBJ2-7; size: .; V: TRBV5-1; D: .; CDR3: CASSFPEETSYEQYF; DNA: TGCGCCAGCAGCTTCCCGGAAGAGACTTCCTACGAGCAGTACTTC
J: TRBJ2-3; size: once; V: TRBV4-1; D: TRBD2; CDR3: CASSQDGTGVAGAGDTQYF; DNA: TGCGCCAGCAGCCAAGATGGGACTGGTGTAGCGGGAGCCGGAGATACGCAGTATTTT
J: TRBJ2-7; size: .; V: TRBV5-1; D: TRBD1; CDR3: CASSLGAGGYEQYF; DNA: TGCGCCAGCAGCTTGGGGGCAGGGGGCTACGAGCAGTACTTC
J: TRBJ1-1; size: .; V: TRBV23-1; D: .; CDR3: CASSQYRVDIGAEAFF; DNA: TGCGCCAGCAGTCAATACAGGGTTGATATTGGGGCTGAAGCTTTCTTT
J: TRBJ2-5; size: once; V: TRBV5-5; D: .; CDR3: CASIRGSGETQYF; DNA: TGTGCCAGCATCAGGGGATCAGGAGAGACCCAGTACTTC
J: TRBJ1-2; size: .; V: TRBV7-8; D: .; CDR3: CASSPERHRTILRGYTF; DNA: TGTGCCAGCAGCCCCGAGAGACATAGGACTATCTTGCGTGGCTACACCTTC
J: TRBJ1-2; size: few; V: TRBV27; D: .; CDR3: CASSLWQGGGYTF; DNA: TGTGCCAGCAGTTTATGGCAGGGAGGTGGCTACACCTTC
J: TRBJ2-7; size: .; V: TRBV30; D: TRBD2; CDR3: CAGGGGYEQYF; DNA: TGTGCCGGGGGGGGTGGGTACGAGCAGTACTTC
J: TRBJ2-5; size: .; V: TRBV21-1; D: .; CDR3: CASSKVVAGVQETQYF; DNA: TGTGCCAGCAGCAAGGTGGTAGCGGGGGTTCAAGAGACCCAGTACTTC
J: TRBJ1-2; size: .; V: TRBV4-1; D: .; CDR3: CASRRPGEVHGYTF; DNA: TGCGCCAGCAGACGACCTGGGGAGGTCCATGGCTACACCTTC
J: TRBJ1-2; size: .; V: TRBV6-5; D: .; CDR3: CASTEGELHNGYTF; DNA: TGTGCCAGCACCGAGGGGGAGCTACATAATGGCTACACCTTC
J: TRBJ2-1; size: .; V: TRBV30; D: TRBD2; CDR3: CASTGLAGKYNEQFF; DNA: TGTGCCTCCACGGGACTAGCGGGCAAATACAATGAGCAGTTCTTC
J: TRBJ2-5; size: .; V: TRBV5-4; D: .; CDR3: CASSLERLQETQYF; DNA: TGTGCCAGCAGCTTGGAACGGCTCCAAGAGACCCAGTACTTC
J: TRBJ2-7; size: .; V: TRBV6-1; D: .; CDR3: CVSSETHSNEQYF; DNA: TGTGTCAGCAGTGAGACCCATTCGAACGAGCAGTACTTC
J: TRBJ2-7; size: .; V: TRBV5-1; D: TRBD2; CDR3: CASSFGAGYEQYF; DNA: TGCGCCAGCAGCTTCGGAGCGGGATACGAGCAGTACTTC
J: TRBJ2-5; size: .; V: TRBV7-2; D: TRBD1; CDR3: CASSPDRGLSETQYF; DNA: TGTGCCAGCAGCCCGGACAGGGGGCTATCGGAGACCCAGTACTTC
J: TRBJ1-1; size: .; V: TRBV29-1; D: .; CDR3: CSVYYTEAFF; DNA: TGCAGCGTTTATTACACTGAAGCTTTCTTT
J: TRBJ2-1; size: .; V: TRBV28; D: .; CDR3: CASSEVQHEQFF; DNA: TGTGCCAGCAGTGAGGTCCAACATGAGCAGTTCTTC
J: TRBJ2-5; size: .; V: TRBV13; D: .; CDR3: CASSPTHLGKETQYF; DNA: TGTGCCAGCAGCCCAACGCACCTAGGGAAAGAGACCCAGTACTTC
J: TRBJ2-1; size: .; V: TRBV5-4; D: .; CDR3: CASSSTGAVNNEQLF; DNA: TGTGCCAGCAGCTCAACGGGGGCAGTGAACAATGAGCAGCTCTTC